This entry lists 16 T cell receptor beta chains sequenced from one sample in a study of T cell repertoires in cytomegalovirus infection. In TCRdb, the reads were re-called with MiXCR into one record per CDR3 protein. The table shows fewer than 850,000 distinct CDR3 sequences, with approximately 32% occurring only once. Antigens for these TCRs are unknown. Specimen: cultured CD8+ T cells from PBMCs, collected from culture after CMV antigen stimulation. Every receptor here comes from a human donor in good health (CMV status not recorded). Some clones in this sample may be carry-over from other donors' samples.

This clonotype was picked up many times. The gene calls are TRBV7-9 and TRBJ2-7; D remains unclear. Trimming removed 5 bases from V and 1 base from J, with 9 bases in between. CDR3 length equals 13 residues. The germline V gene has CDR1 SEHNR and CDR2 FQNEAQ (reference sequence). In DNA, the CDR3 is TGTGCCAGCAGCCCCGACGGGTCCTACGAGCAGTACGTC. It encodes CASSPDGSYEQYV.

This clonotype was seen only a few times. The V and J genes are TRBV19 and TRBJ2-5, with 9 bases lining up with TRBD1. Trimming removed 5 bases from V and 3 bases from J; junction bases left unmatched: 7. The CDR3 has 15 amino acids. The germline V gene encodes CDR1 LNHDA and CDR2 SQIVND (reference sequence). The CDR3 sequence: CASSLRQGGKETQYF. The CDR3, as DNA: TGTGCCAGTAGTTTAAGACAGGGGGGAAAAGAGACCCAGTACTTC.

In this sample, this clonotype turned up a few times. The CDR3 region is CASSFWTGGDYGYTF. CDR3 in DNA: TGTGCCAGCAGCTTTTGGACAGGGGGAGACTATGGCTACACCTTC. This chain uses TRBV7-2 with TRBJ1-2; 10 bases align to TRBD1. After removal of 3 bases from V and 3 bases from J, the junction contained 4 bases not matched to a gene. Germline lookup yields CDR1 SGHTA and CDR2 FQGNSA. This CDR3 contains 15 residues.

The chain recombines TRBV28 with TRBJ1-2, with D perhaps TRBD1 (5 bases). V dropped 5 bases and J dropped 2 bases, with 15 bases sitting between them. This CDR3 is built from 15 residues. Germline V gene lookup returns CDR1 MDHEN and CDR2 SYDVKM. CDR3 loop: CASSPAQVLNYGYTF. CDR3 coding DNA: TGTGCCAGCAGTCCCGCACAGGTCCTCAACTATGGCTACACCTTC.

The sample holds many counts of this clonotype. The CDR3, as DNA: TGTGCCAGCAGCGGTGGGCCAGACACTGAAGCTTTCTTT. It is translated as CASSGGPDTEAFF. This sequence joins TRBV7-3 and TRBJ1-1; D is uncertain. The length of the CDR3 is 13 residues. Germline V gene sequence: CDR1 SGHTA, CDR2 FQGTGA. The germline V and J ends were trimmed by 5 bases and 3 bases, with 10 bases remaining between them.

This clonotype has just a few counts. V and J are TRBV2 and TRBJ1-2; D call uncertain. Per germline, CDR1 SNHLY and CDR2 FYNNEI. V gave up 5 bases and J gave up 7 bases, with 14 bases separating them. The CDR3 extends over 13 amino acids. The CDR3 coding sequence is TGTGCCAGCAGTTATGTGGGAAATGGTGGCTACACCTTC. Residues: CASSYVGNGGYTF.

This chain uses TRBV2 with TRBJ1-4; 7 bases line up with TRBD1. V was clipped by 7 bases and J by 2 bases; unmatched bases: 4. This CDR3 contains 14 residues. Germline values: CDR1 SNHLY, CDR2 FYNNEI. The CDR3 DNA reads TGTGCCAGCATGCCGGGACAGACTAATGAAAAACTGTTTTTT. Amino acid sequence: CASMPGQTNEKLFF.

This clonotype showed up many times. The CDR3 nucleotides read TGTGCCAGCAGTGGGGGGGATAGCACCAATCAGCCCCAGCATTTT. Its protein product is CASSGGDSTNQPQHF. This chain uses TRBV28 with TRBJ1-5, with a tentative D call TRBD1 (5 bases). The V end lost 5 bases, the J end lost 3 bases, and 14 bases lay between the germline ends. The CDR3 covers 15 residues. The germline V gene has CDR1 MDHEN and CDR2 SYDVKM.

This chain connects TRBV5-1 to TRBJ1-1; TRBD1 agrees at 8 bases. The CDR3 length is 14 residues. Germline CDR1 reads SGHRS; CDR2 reads YFSETQ. J lost 3 bases, V lost 2 bases, and 3 bases had no gene match. The CDR3 coding sequence is TGCGCCAGCAGCTTTATACAGGGGGACACTGAAGCTTTCTTT. This translates into CASSFIQGDTEAFF.

The V and J genes are TRBV6-5 and TRBJ2-2, with D possibly being TRBD1 (5 bases). CDR1 is MNHEY, CDR2 SVGAGI, per germline. The CDR3 has 14 amino acids. V lost 6 bases to trimming and J lost 4 bases, with 12 bases between them. The CDR3 protein is CASRDSRVTGELFF. DNA for the CDR3: TGTGCCAGCAGGGATAGCAGGGTCACCGGGGAGCTGTTTTTT.

This rearrangement joins TRBV6-1 to TRBJ1-2; 7 nucleotides line up with TRBD1. The CDR3 sequence is 11 residues long. In germline, CDR1 is MNHNS, CDR2 SASEGT. The junction had 7 bases not matched to a gene; V was cut back by 10 bases and J by 8 bases. CDR3 amino acids: CATLRQGGYTF. The CDR3, as DNA: TGTGCCACCTTAAGACAGGGCGGCTACACCTTC.

The chain is built from TRBV6-2 or TRBV6-3 and TRBJ1-5, with no clear D. Trimming left V 5 bases short and J 1 base short, with 12 bases between. This CDR3 comprises 15 residues. CDR1 MNHEY and CDR2 SVGEGT come from the germline V gene. CDR3 sequence (DNA): TGTGCCAGCAGTGGACTTCCAAGAAGCAATCAGCCCCAGCATTTT. Protein sequence: CASSGLPRSNQPQHF.

This clonotype was detected only a few times. This sequence joins TRBV28 and TRBJ1-2; D remains unclear. CDR1 is MDHEN, CDR2 SYDVKM, per germline. V was shortened by 3 bases and J by 7 bases, with 15 bases between the two germline ends. This CDR3 is built from 14 residues. CDR3: CASSFSAAPGGYTF. The CDR3 coding sequence is TGTGCCAGCAGTTTTTCAGCAGCACCCGGTGGCTACACCTTC.

The sample holds a few counts of this clonotype. The V gene is TRBV6-2 or TRBV6-3, the J gene TRBJ2-1; 7 bases fit TRBD2. This CDR3 comprises 12 residues. V lost 6 bases, J lost 5 bases, and 1 base stayed unmatched. From germline, CDR1 is MNHEY and CDR2 SVGEGT. CDR3 DNA: TGTGCCAGCAGCCGGGGGGACAATGAGCAGTTCTTC. Translating gives CASSRGDNEQFF.

The chain is built from TRBV5-5 and TRBJ2-1, with D possibly being TRBD1 or TRBD2 (5 bases each). The germline V and J ends were trimmed by 4 bases and 4 bases, with 9 bases remaining between them. The CDR3 is made up of 13 amino acids. Germline V gene sequence: CDR1 SGHKS, CDR2 YYEKEE (reference sequence). In DNA form, the CDR3 reads TGTGCCAGCAGCGTGTGGGGGTACAATGAGCAGTTCTTC. The encoded protein is CASSVWGYNEQFF.

Notes on this clonotype: An end of the junction does not agree with germline; a read error may underlie this. The chain joins TRBV4-1 to TRBJ1-5; D uncertain. In germline, CDR1 is MGHRA, CDR2 YSYEKL. The CDR3 has 14 residues. The CDR3 sequence: CASSQDAGNQPQHF. CDR3 bases: TGCGCCAGCAGTCAAGATGCGGGTAATCAGCCCCAGCATTTT.